The entry below describes one T cell receptor (beta chain). No antigen is known for it. The CDR3 spans 12 residues. The V gene lost 4 bases and the J gene lost 11 bases, with 14 bases spanning the gap. CDR1 and CDR2 (germline): MDHEN, SYDVKM. The sample is drawn from a study of CD8 T cells in Susac syndrome. Study results and caveats: Across the total CD8+ repertoires, about 17 Susac-specific public clones were detected, and across the CD8+ TEMRA repertoires, roughly 5 such clones were detected. Clonal expansion was present among Susac CD8+ cells. This expansion reached its peak in TEMRA cells and in active patients.

Reverse transcription of roughly 0.5 to 1 ug RNA was carried out with random hexamers. The CDR3 of TCR beta was amplified by immunoSEQ multiplex PCR across 54 Vbeta and 13 Jbeta. TCRdb recomputed calls from the immunoSEQ multiplex PCR reads with MiXCR, one row per CDR3 protein. The data contain some 130,000 distinct CDR3 sequences, approximately 95% of them singletons. In contrast to the negatively isolated CD8+ and CD4+ T cells, TEMRA cells were FACS-enriched. The sequencing sample was made of CD8+ T cells from PBMCs. The TCR was taken from a human donor with Susac syndrome. The chain has TRBV28 and TRBJ1-2; TRBD1 might be the D (5 bases). The CDR3 sequence is CASSSPSKGYTF. The CDR3 bases are TGTGCCAGCAGTTCCCCCTCCAAGGGGTACACCTTC.